This record concerns one TCR beta chain sequence. The data stem from a study of human T cells and chemical hapten exposure. Per the germline V gene, CDR1 is ENHRY and CDR2 is SYGVKD. Trimming took off 11 bases at V and 4 bases at J, with 12 bases between the two ends. The CDR3 runs to 13 residues. The library gave individual cDNA molecules unique molecular identifiers. Using its own MiXCR run on the RACE reads, TCRdb lists one record per CDR3 protein. The data show 120,000 to 150,000 distinct CDR3 sequences, 12% seen once. As for time point: patch test 2, 6 weeks after DPC sensitization. Treatment denoted: therapeutic diphenylcyclopropenone sensitization with weekly scalp DPC. Sequencing started from total RNA isolated from unfractionated whole blood.

The V gene is TRBV10-3, the J gene TRBJ2-6; possible D gene TRBD2, 6 bases. The sequence was obtained from a woman in her forties or fifties with alopecia areata. Some clones in this sample may be carry-over from other donors' samples. The input for sequencing was whole blood, taken in connection with sensitization to the hapten diphenylcyclopropenone (DPC). The CDR3: CALGGYGANVLTF. CDR3 bases: TGTGCCTTAGGAGGGTACGGGGCCAACGTCCTGACTTTC.